A single sample gave rise to the 3 T cell receptor beta chains below, sequenced in a study of T cell clonotyping in hematopoietic cell transplantation. The sample's time point: recipient sample about 28 days before transplant, after cytoreduction. Repertoires were generated with immunoSEQ multiplex PCR, while TCRdb's copy carries only in-frame clones and drops some. The table shows more than 25,000 clones, with 65% to 80% occurring only once. Sequenced here: peripheral blood mononuclear cells, sampled before stem cell transplant. Every receptor here comes from a woman in her twenties or thirties with chronic myeloid leukemia. Some clones in this sample may be carry-over from other donors' samples.

The CDR3 DNA reads TGTGCCTGGACGTCGGGAGCCGGGGAGCTGTTTTTT. Residues: CAWTSGAGELFF. This sequence joins TRBV30 and TRBJ2-2, with TRBD2 as a possible D gene (6 bases). The CDR3 runs to 12 residues. Germline CDR1 and CDR2: GTSNPN and SVGIG (reference sequence). Deletions cut 4 bases from V and 6 bases from J, with 9 bases between.

This chain connects TRBV6-5 to TRBJ1-5, with unresolved D. The CDR3 contains 15 residues. Germline assignment: CDR1 MNHEY and CDR2 SVGAGI. The ends were cut back, 6 bases at V and 0 bases at J, with 12 bases in the middle. The CDR3 nucleotides are TGTGCCAGCAGGCCGCAGCAAATTAGCAATCAGCCCCAGCATTTT. Protein sequence: CASRPQQISNQPQHF.

The chain links TRBV5-1 to TRBJ1-6; unclear D gene. V was clipped by 5 bases and J by 5 bases, with 8 bases between them. Germline V lookup: CDR1 SGHRS, CDR2 YFSETQ. The CDR3 is 13 residues long. CDR3 amino acids: CASSRGDNSPLHF. In DNA, the CDR3 is TGCGCCAGCAGTCGGGGTGATAATTCACCCCTCCACTTT.